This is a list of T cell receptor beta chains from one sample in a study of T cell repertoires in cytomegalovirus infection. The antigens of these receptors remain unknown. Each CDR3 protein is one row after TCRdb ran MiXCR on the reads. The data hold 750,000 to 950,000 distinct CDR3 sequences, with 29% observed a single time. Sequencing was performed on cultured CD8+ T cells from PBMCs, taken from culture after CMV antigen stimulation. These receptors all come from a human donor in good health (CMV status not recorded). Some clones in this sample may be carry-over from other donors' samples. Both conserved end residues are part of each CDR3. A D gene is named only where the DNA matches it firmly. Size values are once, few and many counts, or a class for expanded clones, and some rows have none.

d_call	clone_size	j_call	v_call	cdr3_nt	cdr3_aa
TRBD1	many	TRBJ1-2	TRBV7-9	TGTGCCAGCAGCTCCGGAAACGACAGGGATGGCTACACCTTC	CASSSGNDRDGYTF
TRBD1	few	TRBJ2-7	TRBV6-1	TGTGCCAGCAGTGAAGGGGGGACAGCGTACGAGCAGTACTTC	CASSEGGTAYEQYF
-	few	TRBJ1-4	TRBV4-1	TGCGCCAGCAGCCAAGAAGGGACGGCAGAAAAACTGTTTTTT	CASSQEGTAEKLFF
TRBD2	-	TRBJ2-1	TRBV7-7	TGTGCTAGCAGCGCGGCCCCCCGGGGAGGGGATGAGCAGTTCTTC	CASSAAPRGGDEQFF
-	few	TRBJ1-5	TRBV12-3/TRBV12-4	TGTGCCAGCAGTTCGACACTCGATAGCAATCAGCCCCAGCATTTT	CASSSTLDSNQPQHF
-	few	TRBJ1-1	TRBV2	TGTGCCAGTGAGAGGTCGAACACTGAAGCTTTCTTT	CASERSNTEAFF
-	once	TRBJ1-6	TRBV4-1	TGCGCCAGCAGCCAAACAGGGACCTCACCCCTCCACTTT	CASSQTGTSPLHF
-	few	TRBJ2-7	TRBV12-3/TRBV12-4	TGTGCCAGCAGCAATGACGGCTACTACGAGCAGTACTTC	CASSNDGYYEQYF
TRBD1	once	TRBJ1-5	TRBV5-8	TGTGCCAGCAGCCGTAACAGGGGGCGAAATCAGCCCCAGCATTTT	CASSRNRGRNQPQHF
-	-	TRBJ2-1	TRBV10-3	TGTGCCATCAGAAAGGACATCGACAATGAGCAGTTCTTC	CAIRKDIDNEQFF
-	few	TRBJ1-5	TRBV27	TGTGCCAGCAGTTTATGGGTGGGAGGGGATCAGCCCCAGCATTTT	CASSLWVGGDQPQHF
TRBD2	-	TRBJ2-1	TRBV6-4	TGTGCCAGCAGCCGGGGGGAATGGGGGTATGAGCAGTTCTTC	CASSRGEWGYEQFF
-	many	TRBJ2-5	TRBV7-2	TGTGCCAGCAGCTTTGTGGGGCGGGAGACCCAGTACTTC	CASSFVGRETQYF
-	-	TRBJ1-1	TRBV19	TGTGCCACCTACACCACTGAAGCTTTCTTT	CATYTTEAFF
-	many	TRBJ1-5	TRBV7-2	TGTGCCAGCAGCTTAAAACCAGCTTATAGCAATCAGCCCCAGCATTTT	CASSLKPAYSNQPQHF
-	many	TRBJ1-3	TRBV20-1	TGCAGTGCTAGAGAGAATGGTCGGAACACCATATATTTT	CSARENGRNTIYF
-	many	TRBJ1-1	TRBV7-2	TGTGCCAGCAGCTTGTTATTAAGGTGGCAGGAATTTGGGGCTTTCTTT	CASSLLLRWQEFGAFF
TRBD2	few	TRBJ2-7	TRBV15	TGTGCCACCAGCCTAGGGCGGGGGGAGGTCTACGAGCAGTACTTC	CATSLGRGEVYEQYF
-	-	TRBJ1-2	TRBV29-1	TGCAGCGTTGAAGATCTCGGGAGGGGAGAAGGTGGCTACACCTTC	CSVEDLGRGEGGYTF
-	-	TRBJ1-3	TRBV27	TGTGCCAGCAGTTTAACCGGACCGACAGTCTCTGGAAACACCATATATTTT	CASSLTGPTVSGNTIYF
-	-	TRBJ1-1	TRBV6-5	TGTGCCAGCAAACGCGGACCAAACACTGAAGCTTTCTTT	CASKRGPNTEAFF
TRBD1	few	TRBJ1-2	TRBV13	TGTGCCAGCAGCACCCACCACAGGGGGCGGACGGATGGCTACACCTTC	CASSTHHRGRTDGYTF
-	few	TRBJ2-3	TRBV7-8	TGTGCCAGCAGCTTCCTTCTAGTGGATACGCAGTATTTT	CASSFLLVDTQYF
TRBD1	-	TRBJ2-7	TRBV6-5	TGTGCCAGCAGTGAAGGGGGACAGGGGGCCTACGAGCAGTACTTC	CASSEGGQGAYEQYF
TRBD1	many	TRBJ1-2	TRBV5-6	TGTGCCAGCAGCAGTGAGCGGTGGACAGGGGCCGCCCGTGGTGGCTACACCTTC	CASSSERWTGAARGGYTF
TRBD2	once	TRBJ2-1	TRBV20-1	TGCAGTGCTAGAAGAGGACTAGCGGGGGTCGCTTACAATGAGCAGTTCTTC	CSARRGLAGVAYNEQFF
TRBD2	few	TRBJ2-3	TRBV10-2	TGCGCCAGCAGTGCTAGCGGGGGGGCAAACACAGATACGCAGTATTTT	CASSASGGANTDTQYF
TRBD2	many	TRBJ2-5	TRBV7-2	TGTGCCAGCAGCTTAACGACTAGCGGGGGCCTCCAAGAGACCCAGTACTTC	CASSLTTSGGLQETQYF
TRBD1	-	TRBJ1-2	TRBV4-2	TGTGCCAGCAGCCGGACAGGGGGCGCCGATGGCTACACCTTC	CASSRTGGADGYTF
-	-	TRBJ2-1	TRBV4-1	TGCGCCAGCAGCCAAGATTTTGTAAATGAGCAGTTCTTC	CASSQDFVNEQFF
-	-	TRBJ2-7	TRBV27	TGTGCCAGCAGTCTTCAGGGTGGTCGCTCCTACGAGCAGTACTTC	CASSLQGGRSYEQYF
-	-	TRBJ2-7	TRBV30	TGTGCCTGGAGTCGCCCGGGGATCCACGAGCAGTACTTC	CAWSRPGIHEQYF
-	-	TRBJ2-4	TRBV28	TGTGCCAGCAGTTTCGCGTCGGTGTTAACGGCCAGGGACATTCAGTACTTC	CASSFASVLTARDIQYF
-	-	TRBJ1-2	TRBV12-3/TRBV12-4	TGTGCCAGCAGTTACGGTGGGCGCTACACCTTC	CASSYGGRYTF
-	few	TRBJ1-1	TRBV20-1	TGCAGTGCCGGACACGGCCCGAACACTGAAGCTTTCTTT	CSAGHGPNTEAFF
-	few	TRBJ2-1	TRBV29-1	TGCAGCGCGGGACGGGACAATGAGCAGTTCTTC	CSAGRDNEQFF
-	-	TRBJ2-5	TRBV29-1	TGCAGCGTTGAAGGGGACCCACAAGAGACCCAGTACTTC	CSVEGDPQETQYF
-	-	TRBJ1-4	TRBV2	TGTGCCAGCAAGAGTTATAATGAAAAACTGTTTTTT	CASKSYNEKLFF
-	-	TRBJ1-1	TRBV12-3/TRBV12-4	TGTGCCAGCACCATCGGGGGCACTGAAGCTTTCTTT	CASTIGGTEAFF
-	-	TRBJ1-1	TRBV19	TGTGCCAGTAGGGACAGATTGATACCCGCAGAAGCTTTCTTT	CASRDRLIPAEAFF
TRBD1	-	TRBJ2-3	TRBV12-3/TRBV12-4	TGTGCCAGCACCTGGACAGGGGGATCTACAGATACGCAGTATTTT	CASTWTGGSTDTQYF
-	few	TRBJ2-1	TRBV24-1	TGTGCCACCCCACCGGGCCCCTGGGACCGGGGGGCCCGGGAGCAGTTCTTC	CATPPGPWDRGAREQFF